This T cell receptor (beta chain) appears in the sequencing data of a study of beta chain features in type 1 diabetes. Study-wide results and caveats: Cells carrying high TCR expression could end up over-represented when cDNA is sequenced.

Expressed TCRB transcripts were sequenced because the isolated RNA had all been reverse transcribed beforehand. The method was immunoSEQ multiplex PCR; TCRdb's version includes in-frame clones alone and lacks a portion of them. The sample has 130,000 to 150,000 clones; less than 9% are singletons. The V end lost 2 bases, the J end lost 5 bases, and 6 bases lay between the germline ends. Per the germline V gene, CDR1 is MDHEN and CDR2 is SYDVKM. This CDR3 comprises 12 residues. This clone was observed a few times. The antigen remains unidentified. Sequencing used central memory CD4+ T cells from blood. V usage is TRBV28 and J usage is TRBJ1-2, with unresolved D. The sequence derives from a woman in her 30s in good health. The CDR3 coding sequence is TGTGCCAGCAGTTTAACAGCATATGGCTACACCTTC. It encodes CASSLTAYGYTF.